The 32 T cell receptor beta chains below come from one sample, sequenced in a study of pediatric ulcerative colitis. Profiling relied on immunoSEQ multiplex PCR, and the TCRdb table lists in-frame clones only, not all of them. Among around 13,000 clones listed, over 60% were seen once. During colonoscopy, one to two rectal pinch biopsies were collected. Sequencing used gut tissue. The receptors originated from a boy aged 5-17 years who was a control in a study of pediatric ulcerative colitis.

This chain links TRBV30 with TRBJ2-3; D ambiguous. CDR1 and CDR2 from the germline V gene are GTSNPN and SVGIG (reference sequence). Trimming took 2 bases from V and 3 from J, leaving 6 bases between them. The CDR3 is 12 amino acids. The CDR3 sequence: CAWSTATDTQYF. For the CDR3, the DNA is TGTGCCTGGAGTACGGCAACAGATACGCAGTATTTT.

This rearrangement joins TRBV4-3 to TRBJ2-1; tentatively, D is TRBD1 (6 bases). V lost 0 bases, J lost 3 bases, and 18 bases lay in between. Germline CDR1 reads LGHNA; CDR2 reads YSLEER. The CDR3 consists of 18 residues. Here the CDR3 reads CASSQELGRGFDYNEQFF. CDR3 DNA: TGCGCCAGCAGCCAAGAATTGGGCAGGGGTTTTGACTACAATGAGCAGTTCTTC.

The chain joins TRBV11-2 to TRBJ2-5; 10 bases fit TRBD2. Germline loops: CDR1 SGHAT, CDR2 FQNNGV. This CDR3 is built from 16 residues. V lost 4 bases and J lost 5; bases outside the gene matches: 10. The CDR3 nucleotides are TGTGCCAGCAGCTGGACCGGGACTAGCGACCGGGAGACCCAGTACTTC. This sequence encodes CASSWTGTSDRETQYF. Filled out from reference TRBV11-2 and TRBJ2-5, the complete variable domain reads EAGVAQSPRYKIIEKRQSVAFWCNPISGHATLYWYQQILGQGPKLLIQFQNNGVVDDSQLPKDRFSAERLKGVDSTLKIQPAKLEDSAVYLCASSWTGTSDRETQYFGPGTRLLVL.

The V and J genes are TRBV10-2 and TRBJ1-4; D remains unclear. V was pared by 4 bases and J by 0 bases, with 6 bases between. The germline V gene encodes CDR1 WSHSY and CDR2 SAAADI. CDR3 size: 14 residues. CDR3 bases: TGCGCCAGCAGTGGGGCTGCAACTAATGAAAAACTGTTTTTT. As protein: CASSGAATNEKLFF.

This rearrangement joins TRBV7-6 to TRBJ1-3; no clear D. V lost 1 base to trimming and J lost 2 bases, with 12 bases between them. The germline gives CDR1 SGHVS, CDR2 FNYEAQ. The CDR3 has 16 amino acids. CDR3 in amino acids: CASSLDPGSAGNTIYF. The CDR3 DNA sequence: TGTGCCAGCAGCTTAGACCCGGGGAGCGCTGGAAACACCATATATTTT.

Note on this clone: In the same sample, other DNA sequences code for this CDR3. The V and J genes are TRBV6-1 and TRBJ2-7, with 7 nucleotides matching TRBD1. The germline CDR1 and CDR2 sequences are MNHNS and SASEGT. V lost 0 bases and J lost 3; bases outside the gene matches: 2. This CDR3 contains 14 residues. CDR3 sequence reads: CASSEAQGDYEQYV. The CDR3 bases are TGTGCCAGCAGTGAAGCGCAGGGGGACTACGAGCAGTACGTC.

J is TRBJ1-2 and V is TRBV5-1, with 9 bases aligning to TRBD1. This CDR3 comprises 15 residues. Trimming took 7 bases from V and 3 from J; bases not matched to a gene: 10. Per the germline V gene, CDR1 is SGHRS and CDR2 is YFSETQ. CDR3 in amino acids: CASAVGTGRDYGYTF. The CDR3, as DNA: TGCGCCAGCGCAGTAGGGACAGGGAGGGACTATGGCTACACCTTC.

The chain links TRBV7-8 to TRBJ2-1; 7 bases agree with TRBD2. Germline V gene lookup returns CDR1 SGHVS and CDR2 FQNEAQ. J gave up 10 bases and V 5 bases, and 5 bases lay outside the gene matches. This CDR3 has 12 amino acids. The CDR3 sequence: CASSGRVWEQFF. The DNA of the CDR3 is TGTGCCAGCAGCGGGAGGGTCTGGGAGCAGTTCTTC. The full variable domain, with the rest looked up from reference TRBV7-8 and TRBJ2-1, is GAGVSQSPRYKVAKRGQDVALRCDPISGHVSLFWYQQALGQGPEFLTYFQNEAQLDKSGLPSDRFFAERPEGSVSTLKIQRTQQEDSAVYLCASSGRVWEQFFGPGTRLTVL.

The gene calls are TRBV4-2 and TRBJ2-1, with 9 bases matching TRBD1. V shed 1 base and J 3 bases; nucleotides not matched to a gene: 4. Germline CDR1 reads LGHNA; CDR2 reads YNFKEQ. The CDR3 covers 16 residues. The CDR3 DNA follows: TGTGCCAGCAGCCAAGCAGTGACAGGGGGCTACAATGAGCAGTTCTTC. Translation gives CASSQAVTGGYNEQFF.

V and J are TRBV9 and TRBJ1-4; no definite D call. The CDR3 loop spans 14 amino acids. V gave up 2 bases and J gave up 0 bases, with 5 bases separating them. CDR1 SGDLS and CDR2 YYNGEE come from the germline V gene. Here the CDR3 reads CASSVSTTNEKLFF. CDR3 in DNA: TGTGCCAGCAGCGTTTCCACAACTAATGAAAAACTGTTTTTT.

This clone was detected only once. The rearrangement uses TRBV30 and TRBJ1-5, with TRBD1 matching 8 bases. V gave up 5 bases and J gave up 3 bases; unmatched junction bases: 6. CDR1 is GTSNPN, CDR2 SVGIG, per germline (reference sequence). The length of the CDR3 is 14 residues. CDR3 protein: CAWGQGRDNQPQHF. The CDR3 DNA reads as TGTGCCTGGGGACAGGGTCGTGACAATCAGCCCCAGCATTTT.

This clone occurred once. The chain has TRBV7-2 and TRBJ2-1; D possibly corresponds to TRBD2 (6 bases). V lost 0 bases and J 6 bases, leaving 12 bases between the germline ends. From germline, CDR1 is SGHTA and CDR2 FQGNSA. The CDR3 contains 15 residues. The CDR3 region is CASSLAGGRFNEQFF. The DNA of the CDR3 is TGTGCCAGCAGCTTAGCGGGAGGAAGATTCAATGAGCAGTTCTTC.

The chain carries TRBV18 and TRBJ2-1, with 7 bases identical to TRBD2. With 6 bases clipped from V and 9 bases from J, the junction kept 14 bases outside the gene matches. The CDR3 totals 15 residues. The V gene's germline CDR1 is KGHSH and CDR2 LQKENI. CDR3 DNA sequence: TGTGCCAGCTCTCCCCTCGAGGGAGGGCGGAGTGAGCAGTTCTTC. It is translated as CASSPLEGGRSEQFF.

The chain uses TRBV18 and TRBJ1-1; possibly TRBD1 for D (5 bases). Deletions cut 2 bases from V and 5 bases from J, with 18 bases between. This CDR3 is built from 16 residues. From germline, CDR1 is KGHSH and CDR2 LQKENI. As DNA, the CDR3 is TGTGCCAGCTCACCATTCCCGGCAGGGCCGGTGACTGAAGCTTTCTTT. Translation gives CASSPFPAGPVTEAFF.

V usage is TRBV29-1 and J usage is TRBJ2-6; TRBD1 matches at 7 bases. This CDR3 is 14 amino acids long. V dropped 6 bases and J dropped 1; count of bases not matched to a gene: 3. The germline V gene has CDR1 SQVTM and CDR2 ANQGSEA. The CDR3 is CSVQGQSGANVLTF. In DNA form, the CDR3 reads TGCAGCGTCCAGGGACAGTCTGGGGCCAACGTCCTGACTTTC.

This chain uses TRBV5-4 with TRBJ2-1, with 13 nucleotides matching TRBD2. V was pared by 3 bases and J by 7 bases, with 10 bases of the junction left unmatched. Germline V lookup: CDR1 SGHNT, CDR2 YYREEE (reference sequence). The CDR3 extends over 17 amino acids. The CDR3 spells CASSSTSGRQLGNEQFF. Here the CDR3 DNA reads TGTGCCAGCAGCTCGACTAGCGGGAGGCAGTTGGGGAATGAGCAGTTCTTC.

This chain connects TRBV18 to TRBJ1-5, with 11 bases that match TRBD1. The CDR3 spans 15 residues. The J segment lost 5 bases and the V segment lost 0 bases, leaving 0 bases of the junction unmatched. Germline V gene lookup returns CDR1 KGHSH and CDR2 LQKENI. The CDR3 nucleotides are TGTGCCAGCTCACCACCGGGACAGGGGGATCAGCCCCAGCATTTT. This encodes CASSPPGQGDQPQHF. Supplemented by reference TRBV18 and TRBJ1-5, the full variable domain reads NAGVMQNPRHLVRRRGQEARLRCSPMKGHSHVYWYRQLPEEGLKFMVYLQKENIIDESGMPKERFSAEFPKEGPSILRIQQVVRGDSAAYFCASSPPGQGDQPQHFGDGTRLSIL.

A note on this clone: Sequence at one end of the junction differs from germline and may be a read error. The rearrangement links TRBV10-2 to TRBJ2-1, with a tentative D call TRBD1 (6 bases). CDR3 length: 14 amino acids. The germline V gene encodes CDR1 WSHSY and CDR2 SAAADI. The CDR3, as DNA: TGCGCCAGGAGTGGGGGCGAGGGGTCCAATGAGCAGTTCTTC. Translating it yields CARSGGEGSNEQFF.

Turning to this clone: An end of the junction differs from the germline gene, which may be a read error. The V gene is TRBV7-7, the J gene TRBJ2-3; 11 nucleotides agree with TRBD2. CDR1 SSHAT and CDR2 FNYEAQ come from the germline V gene (reference sequence). The CDR3 length is 14 residues. CDR3 DNA sequence: TGTGCTAGCAGCTTAGCGGGGGGGTATCATACGCAGTATTTT. It translates to CASSLAGGYHTQYF. Combining the CDR3 with reference TRBV7-7 and TRBJ2-3 gives the whole variable domain GAGVSQSPRYKVTKRGQDVTLRCDPISSHATLYWYQQALGQGPEFLTYFNYEAQPDKSGLPSDRFSAERPEGSISTLTIQRTEQRDSAMYRCASSLAGGYHTQYFGPGTRLTVL.

This chain links TRBV2 with TRBJ2-7, with D maybe TRBD1 (6 bases). V was trimmed by 6 bases and J by 1 base, leaving 10 bases between them. Germline V gene data show CDR1 as SNHLY and CDR2 as FYNNEI. This CDR3 comprises 13 residues. CDR3 protein: CASRQTGSYEQYF. The CDR3 DNA reads TGTGCCAGCAGACAGACAGGATCCTACGAGCAGTACTTC.

This chain links TRBV7-3 with TRBJ2-1, with 9 bases identical to TRBD1. Trimming removed 5 bases from V and 2 bases from J; junction bases left unmatched: 7. This CDR3 is built from 16 residues. Germline CDR1 is SGHTA and CDR2 is FQGTGA. The CDR3 sequence: CASSRGDRVPYNEQFF. In DNA, the CDR3 is TGTGCCAGCAGCAGAGGGGACAGGGTTCCCTACAATGAGCAGTTCTTC.

This chain uses TRBV5-5 with TRBJ2-7, with 10 bases identical to TRBD1. There are 15 residues in the CDR3. J was trimmed by 4 bases and V by 4 bases; bases with no gene match: 8. Per germline, CDR1 SGHKS and CDR2 YYEKEE (reference sequence). The CDR3 sequence is CASSPGTGVTYEQYV. CDR3 DNA: TGTGCCAGCAGCCCCGGGACAGGGGTTACTTACGAGCAGTACGTC.

The V and J genes are TRBV5-1 and TRBJ1-2; possibly TRBD1 for D (6 bases). This CDR3 spans 16 amino acids. Trimming pared 3 bases from V and 7 bases from J, leaving 22 bases between. Germline-derived CDR1 and CDR2 are SGHRS and YFSETQ. CDR3 in DNA: TGCGCCAGCAGCTCCCTCCCGGGGGCGCAACTTCTTGGCTACACCTTC. Protein sequence: CASSSLPGAQLLGYTF.

This clone was observed a handful of times. This chain connects TRBV18 to TRBJ2-2, with unresolved D. Germline V lookup: CDR1 KGHSH, CDR2 LQKENI. The CDR3 contains 12 residues. V was cut by 1 base and J by 7 bases, with 4 bases left in between. CDR3 region: CASSPRDGELFF. The CDR3 region has the DNA TGTGCCAGCTCACCACGGGACGGGGAGCTGTTTTTT.

The rearrangement uses TRBV7-2 and TRBJ2-7; no firm D call. Trimming took 1 base from V and 2 from J, leaving 9 bases between them. The CDR3 loop spans 14 amino acids. CDR1 is SGHTA and CDR2 is FQGNSA in the germline V gene. The DNA for the CDR3 is TGTGCCAGCAGCTTAGAGTACGGTCCCTACGAGCAGTACGTC. The encoded protein is CASSLEYGPYEQYV.

This clone was counted between two and nine times. This rearrangement joins TRBV10-1 to TRBJ2-5; TRBD2 might be the D (6 bases). The germline gives CDR1 WNHNN, CDR2 SYGVQD (reference sequence). The CDR3 consists of 13 residues. Trimming left V 8 bases short and J 5 bases short, with 15 bases between. The CDR3 DNA follows: TGCGCCAGCCAGACTAGGACTGGGGAGACCCAGTACTTC. Its translation: CASQTRTGETQYF.

This chain connects TRBV18 to TRBJ1-5; 7 bases agree with TRBD1. The CDR3 length is 14 residues. CDR1 KGHSH and CDR2 LQKENI come from the germline V gene. J gave up 5 bases and V 2 bases, and 3 bases lay outside the gene matches. This chain's CDR3 is CASSPDTGDQPQHF. CDR3 DNA: TGTGCCAGCTCACCAGATACAGGGGATCAGCCCCAGCATTTT.

V and J are TRBV1 and TRBJ1-5; the D segment call TRBD1 is taken from the table without a DNA check. TRBV1 has pseudogene status. CDR3 length: 19 residues. The CDR3 is CTSSQATPQTGHSNQPQHF. The CDR3 coding sequence is TGCACCAGCAGCCAAGCCACACCTCAGACAGGGCATAGCAATCAGCCCCAGCATTTT.

The chain uses TRBV11-3 and TRBJ1-2; TRBD1 matches 9 bases. Germline V gene sequence: CDR1 SGHNT, CDR2 YENEEA. The CDR3 is made up of 13 amino acids. V lost 5 bases and J lost 8; bases outside the gene matches: 6. CDR3 DNA: TGTGCCAGCAGCCCACAGGGGGCTGACGGCTACACCTTC. It specifies CASSPQGADGYTF. The full variable domain, its missing parts supplied by reference TRBV11-3 and TRBJ1-2, is EAGVVQSPRYKIIEKKQPVAFWCNPISGHNTLYWYLQNLGQGPELLIRYENEEAVDDSQLPKDRFSAERLKGVDSTLKIQPAELGDSAVYLCASSPQGADGYTFGSGTRLTVV.

The gene calls are TRBV7-8 and TRBJ1-5; D might be TRBD1 (6 bases). Germline loops: CDR1 SGHVS, CDR2 FQNEAQ. The ends were cut back, 3 bases at V and 4 bases at J, with 16 bases in the middle. This CDR3 is built from 16 residues. Here the CDR3 reads CASSLGWIQGNQPQHF. CDR3 nucleotides: TGTGCCAGCAGCTTGGGGTGGATCCAGGGGAATCAGCCCCAGCATTTT.

V is TRBV27 and J is TRBJ1-1, with unresolved D. Germline V gives CDR1 MNHEY, CDR2 SMNVEV (reference sequence). This CDR3 has 13 amino acids. The V end lost 6 bases, the J end lost 3 bases, and 11 bases lay between the germline ends. The CDR3 bases are TGTGCCAGCAGGGGTGAACAGTACACTGAAGCTTTCTTT. It is translated as CASRGEQYTEAFF.

V usage is TRBV5-8 and J usage is TRBJ1-1; D possibly corresponds to TRBD1 (5 bases). The CDR3 has 11 amino acids. Germline CDR1 is SGHTS and CDR2 is YDEGEE. With 2 bases removed from V and 8 bases from J, the gap between germline ends came to 7 bases. Here the CDR3 reads CASSFRGEAFF. The CDR3, as DNA: TGTGCCAGCAGCTTCCGGGGGGAAGCTTTCTTT.